The clone carrying this T cell receptor (beta chain) has only a few counts. Its target is not known. The authors made TCR cDNA by 5'RACE template switching, adding a universal primer site and UMIs. Each CDR3 protein is one row after TCRdb ran MiXCR on the 5' RACE reads. In the table there are roughly 68,000 distinct CDR3 sequences, over 6% of which are singletons. These data belong to a study of T cells after yellow fever vaccination. In the study overall: Some fractions had low cell numbers, and these were prepared with SMART-Seq v4 Ultra Low Input. Study-level findings and limits: Most clones from primary vaccination resurfaced after the booster (nearly 97% CD4, around 91% CD8).

The CDR3 length is 15 residues. Trimming cost V 2 bases and J 0 bases, with 7 bases left between them. The sample was CD8+ T cells sorted from PBMCs, taken about 41 days after the first yellow fever vaccination. This rearrangement joins TRBV12-3 or TRBV12-4 to TRBJ1-4, with D unclear. The clonotype was recovered from a man younger than 30 who received the YFV17D yellow fever vaccine. CDR3 amino acids: CASSLNAATNEKLFF. CDR3 sequence (DNA): TGTGCCAGCAGTTTAAACGCAGCAACTAATGAAAAACTGTTTTTT.